The source of this T cell receptor beta chain is a study of blood T cell repertoires in COVID-19. The overall study: COVID-19 samples from acute and convalescent phases originated in the United States, Italy and Spain. T cells, B-cell-depleted T cells, or PBMCs provided the cDNA or gDNA that served as material.

Per the study methods: Estimation of nucleated cell counts was performed using reference gene primer amplification. The assay was immunoSEQ multiplex PCR, and TCRdb's table has in-frame clones only and misses some. V and J calls and clone size come straight from that table; D and trimming were deduced from the DNA. This sample has 70,000 to 95,000 clones; approximately 92% occur once, and the top ten carry under 7.5%. The TCR comes from a woman aged 60-70 years with active COVID-19. The source material was peripheral blood.

CDR3 protein: CASGRDRGDGYTF. CDR3 coding DNA: TGTGCCAGCGGCCGGGACAGGGGGGATGGCTACACCTTC. The V and J genes are TRBV9 and TRBJ1-2, with 11 bases lining up with TRBD1. With V trimmed by 7 bases and J by 6 bases, 5 bases remained unmatched. From germline, CDR1 is SGDLS and CDR2 YYNGEE. The CDR3 runs to 13 residues.